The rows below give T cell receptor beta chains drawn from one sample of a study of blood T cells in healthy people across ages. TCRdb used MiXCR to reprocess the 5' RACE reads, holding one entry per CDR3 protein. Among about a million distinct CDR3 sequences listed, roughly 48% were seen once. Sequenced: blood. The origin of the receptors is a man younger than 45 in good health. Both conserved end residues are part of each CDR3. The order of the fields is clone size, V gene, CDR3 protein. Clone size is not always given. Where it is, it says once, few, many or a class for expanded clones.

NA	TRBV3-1	CASSQVRSQGAEQYF
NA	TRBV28	CASADYEQYF
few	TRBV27	CASSLGTGGNIQYF
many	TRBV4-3	CASSQALAGTDTQYF
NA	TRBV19	CASSIGGGGYGYGYTF
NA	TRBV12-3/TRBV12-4	CASSSQGLAAGGEQFF
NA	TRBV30	CAWSVGQHTEAFF
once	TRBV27	CASSLGYWDSPLHF
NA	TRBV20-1	CSARGPQSSYNEQFF
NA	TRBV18	CASSPQEENEKLFF
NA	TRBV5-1	CASSHGSGGTNEKLFF
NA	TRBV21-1	CASSSWDVQNGYTF
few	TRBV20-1	CSARDFGRTDIQYF
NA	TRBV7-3	CASSLWGGGVRRDTQYF
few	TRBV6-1	CASTARSYEQYF
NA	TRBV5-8	CASSVAGFSDTQYF
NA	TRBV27	CASSLSGLAGNYEQYF
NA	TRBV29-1	CSVAKDKYGYTF
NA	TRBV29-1	CSTQLVGAGGTKNIQYF
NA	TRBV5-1	CARVRSGRDNEQFF
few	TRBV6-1	CASSEVDTDSYEQYF
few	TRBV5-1	CASSLTGPEDTQYF
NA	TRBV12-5	CASGLGDTQYF
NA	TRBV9	CASTWGLTASYNEQFF
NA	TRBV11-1	CVSSLASYGRGPNSAIETQYF
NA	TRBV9	CASGRGTSKHTDTQYF
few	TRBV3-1	CASSQGPDRAYEQYF
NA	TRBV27	CASSFGSGGKDEQFF
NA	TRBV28	CASSPQGQGAETQYF
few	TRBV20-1	CSAEYGYTF
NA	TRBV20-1	CSAYPGTRITDTQYF
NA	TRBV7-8	CASSSAPNRDRGLNEQFF
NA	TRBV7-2	CASRRRGGSQETQYF
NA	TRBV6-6	CASKWTENTEAFF
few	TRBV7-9	CASTTGLSEQYF
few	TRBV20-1	CSASSKVETQYF
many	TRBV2	CASTQENFSYEQYF
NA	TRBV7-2	CASSHGTGKDGYTF
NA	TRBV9	CASSARGGPNQPQHF
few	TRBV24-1	CATSVWTGNTEAFF
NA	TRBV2	CASSDGLAGGLREQYF
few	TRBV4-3	CASSQERSSGNTIYF
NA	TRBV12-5	CASGLPGRETQYF
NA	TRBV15	CATRDRESTNEKLFF
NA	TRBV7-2	CASSLAGLAGAETQYF
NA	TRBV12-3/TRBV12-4	CASSLGRGRDTQYF
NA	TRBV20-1	CSARGLNSNQPQHF
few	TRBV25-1	CASTGGGGGYNTEAFF
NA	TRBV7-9	CASSDTVMLQYF